A selection of T cell receptor beta chains follows, all from one sample in a study of cytomegalovirus exposure and HLA in healthy donors. Repertoires were generated with immunoSEQ multiplex PCR, while TCRdb's copy carries only in-frame clones and drops some. In the table there are approximately 51,000 clones, approximately 68% of which are singletons. Sequenced sample: PBMCs. The origin of the receptors is a man younger than 45 in good health and CMV-seronegative. Both conserved end residues are part of each CDR3. The order of the fields is V gene, D gene, J gene, clone size, CDR3 DNA, CDR3 protein. D genes are given only for firm matches. Clone size is shown for a subset of rows, as once, few, many or a class of expanded clone.

V: TRBV30
D: NA
J: TRBJ2-1
size: NA
DNA: TGTGCCTGGAGTGCCCTCGGCTCCTACAATGAGCAGTTCTTC
CDR3: CAWSALGSYNEQFF

V: TRBV6-1
D: TRBD1
J: TRBJ1-1
size: NA
DNA: TGTGCCAGCAGTGAAGAAGCTGGGGGACAGATGAACACTGAAGCTTTCTTT
CDR3: CASSEEAGGQMNTEAFF

V: TRBV5-1
D: TRBD2
J: TRBJ2-2
size: NA
DNA: TGCGCCAGCAGCCGTATGACTAGCGGGATAAACACCGGGGAGCTGTTTTTT
CDR3: CASSRMTSGINTGELFF

V: TRBV5-1
D: NA
J: TRBJ2-7
size: NA
DNA: TGCGCCAGCAGCCAACAGGGCTACTACGAGCAGTACTTC
CDR3: CASSQQGYYEQYF

V: TRBV5-1
D: TRBD1
J: TRBJ2-4
size: NA
DNA: TGCGCCAGCAGCTTCCCCCGGGACAGGGGTATCATTCAGTACTTC
CDR3: CASSFPRDRGIIQYF

V: TRBV19
D: TRBD2
J: TRBJ2-1
size: NA
DNA: TGTGCCAGTAGTATTCTACTAGCGGGGGGTAATGAGCAGTTCTTC
CDR3: CASSILLAGGNEQFF

V: TRBV5-1
D: NA
J: TRBJ2-7
size: NA
DNA: TGCGCCAGCAGCTTGGACAGTACCTACGAGCAGTACTTC
CDR3: CASSLDSTYEQYF

V: TRBV5-1
D: NA
J: TRBJ2-5
size: few
DNA: TGCGCCAGCAGCGTAAGACAGAACCAAGAGACCCAGTACTTC
CDR3: CASSVRQNQETQYF

V: TRBV4-1
D: TRBD1
J: TRBJ2-1
size: NA
DNA: TGCGCCAGCAGCCAAACGACAGGGGGCTCCTACAATGAGCAGTTCTTC
CDR3: CASSQTTGGSYNEQFF

V: TRBV18
D: NA
J: TRBJ2-7
size: few
DNA: TGTGCCAGCTCACCGAAGAGCGAGCAGTACTTC
CDR3: CASSPKSEQYF

V: TRBV6-5
D: NA
J: TRBJ1-5
size: NA
DNA: TGTGCCAGCAGTTACTCGGGAGGGTTCAATCAGCCCCAGCATTTT
CDR3: CASSYSGGFNQPQHF

V: TRBV5-1
D: NA
J: TRBJ2-7
size: NA
DNA: TGCGCCAGCAGCCCAGGACTGCCAACCTACGAGCAGTACTTC
CDR3: CASSPGLPTYEQYF

V: TRBV5-1
D: TRBD2
J: TRBJ2-3
size: NA
DNA: TGCGCCAGCAGCTTGGGAGCTGGGGCGGGAGCCGCAGATACGCAGTATTTT
CDR3: CASSLGAGAGAADTQYF

V: TRBV9
D: TRBD1
J: TRBJ2-1
size: few
DNA: TGTGCCAGCAGTCAGGGCCTTACAGGGGTTCTGTTCTTC
CDR3: CASSQGLTGVLFF

V: TRBV10-3
D: TRBD2
J: TRBJ2-5
size: NA
DNA: TGTGCCATCAGTGGTGGGACTAGCGGGGAAGAGACCCAGTACTTC
CDR3: CAISGGTSGEETQYF

V: TRBV7-9
D: TRBD2
J: TRBJ2-3
size: once
DNA: TGTGCCAGCAGCTTATCCGATGGGAGGGCAGGTGGAGATACGCAGTATTTT
CDR3: CASSLSDGRAGGDTQYF

V: TRBV5-6
D: NA
J: TRBJ1-5
size: NA
DNA: TGTGCCAGCAGCTGGAGAAATCAGCCCCAGCATTTT
CDR3: CASSWRNQPQHF

V: TRBV7-7
D: TRBD2
J: TRBJ2-5
size: NA
DNA: TGTGCCAGCAGCCCTCGACTAGCGGGCCGCCTGGAGACCCAGTACTTC
CDR3: CASSPRLAGRLETQYF

V: TRBV7-6
D: TRBD2
J: TRBJ2-5
size: NA
DNA: TGTGCCAGCAGCTTAGATGCGGGGGGAGGGGAGACCCAGTACTTC
CDR3: CASSLDAGGGETQYF

V: TRBV21-1
D: NA
J: TRBJ2-7
size: NA
DNA: TGTGCCAGCAGCAAAGCGCTGGAACAGGGAGCCTACTACGAGCAGTACTTC
CDR3: CASSKALEQGAYYEQYF

V: TRBV5-1
D: TRBD1
J: TRBJ2-7
size: NA
DNA: TGCGCCAGCAGCCCCCAACTCCAGGGGGTCGAGCAGTACTTC
CDR3: CASSPQLQGVEQYF

V: TRBV2
D: TRBD1
J: TRBJ1-2
size: once
DNA: TGTGCCAGCAGCCCAGGACAGGGAGGCTATGGCTACACCTTC
CDR3: CASSPGQGGYGYTF

V: TRBV7-2
D: TRBD2
J: TRBJ2-5
size: few
DNA: TGTGCCAGCAGCTTAACTGCGAGCGGGAGAGAGACCCAGTACTTC
CDR3: CASSLTASGRETQYF

V: TRBV5-4
D: NA
J: TRBJ2-5
size: NA
DNA: TGTGCCAGCAGCTCCCCTAGGCTGAAAGAGACCCAGTACTTC
CDR3: CASSSPRLKETQYF

V: TRBV5-6
D: TRBD1
J: TRBJ2-5
size: NA
DNA: TGTGCCAGCAGCCTAGGGACAGTTAAAGAGACCCAGTACTTC
CDR3: CASSLGTVKETQYF

V: TRBV6-5
D: NA
J: TRBJ2-1
size: NA
DNA: TGTGCCAGCAGTTACTCTGGGGACTCCACTTACAATGAGCAGTTCTTC
CDR3: CASSYSGDSTYNEQFF

V: TRBV7-8
D: TRBD2
J: TRBJ2-1
size: NA
DNA: TGTGCCAGCAGCTTAGTAGCGGGAATTTACAATGAGCAGTTCTTC
CDR3: CASSLVAGIYNEQFF

V: TRBV5-1
D: TRBD1
J: TRBJ1-2
size: NA
DNA: TGCGCCAGCAGCTCCGGACAGGGGAATGGCTACACCTTC
CDR3: CASSSGQGNGYTF

V: TRBV10-2
D: NA
J: TRBJ2-7
size: NA
DNA: TGCGCCAGCAGCAGGGGCTACGAGCAGTACTTC
CDR3: CASSRGYEQYF

V: TRBV27
D: NA
J: TRBJ1-3
size: NA
DNA: TGTGCCAGCAGTTTAATTCGTAGCGAGGCTGGAAACACCATATATTTT
CDR3: CASSLIRSEAGNTIYF

V: TRBV5-1
D: TRBD2
J: TRBJ2-7
size: NA
DNA: TGCGCCAGCAGTTTTGGCCCCGGGGGGGACGGCTACGAGCAGTACTTC
CDR3: CASSFGPGGDGYEQYF

V: TRBV30
D: TRBD1
J: TRBJ2-7
size: NA
DNA: TGTGCCTGGAGTAATGGGGACAGGGAATTGTACGAGCAGTACTTC
CDR3: CAWSNGDRELYEQYF

V: TRBV7-9
D: NA
J: TRBJ1-2
size: NA
DNA: TGTGCCACTCGTCGGGACTCCAACTATGGCTACACCTTC
CDR3: CATRRDSNYGYTF

V: TRBV27
D: NA
J: TRBJ2-3
size: NA
DNA: TGTGCCAGCAGTTCGAGCGTGGGGAGTATCCCAGATACGCAGTATTTT
CDR3: CASSSSVGSIPDTQYF

V: TRBV7-9
D: TRBD2
J: TRBJ2-7
size: NA
DNA: TGTTCCAGCAGCCCCTCAGCGGGAGGTAAGGCCGAGCAGTACTTC
CDR3: CSSSPSAGGKAEQYF

V: TRBV5-6
D: NA
J: TRBJ1-1
size: NA
DNA: TGTGCCAGCAGCGTGATAACGGTTGGAGGGATGTCCACTGAAGCTTTCTTT
CDR3: CASSVITVGGMSTEAFF

V: TRBV30
D: NA
J: TRBJ2-7
size: NA
DNA: TGTGCCTGGGGTGGAGGGGGAGAAGAGCAGTACTTC
CDR3: CAWGGGGEEQYF

V: TRBV30
D: NA
J: TRBJ1-1
size: NA
DNA: TGTGCCAGCCGGGAAACTGAAGCTTTCTTT
CDR3: CASRETEAFF

V: TRBV19
D: NA
J: TRBJ1-5
size: few
DNA: TGTGCCAGTAGTATCTCGGCAGGGTCCAGTTATCAGCCCCAGCATTTT
CDR3: CASSISAGSSYQPQHF

V: TRBV19
D: NA
J: TRBJ2-6
size: few
DNA: TGTGCCAGTAGTGGATCGACAGGGAGGCCTCTTTCTGGGGCCAACGTCCTGACTTTC
CDR3: CASSGSTGRPLSGANVLTF

V: TRBV4-1
D: NA
J: TRBJ2-1
size: few
DNA: TGCGCCAGCAGCCAACAAGCGGAAATACGGAATGAGCAGTTCTTC
CDR3: CASSQQAEIRNEQFF

V: TRBV7-6
D: NA
J: TRBJ1-1
size: NA
DNA: TGTGCCAGCAGCTTAGGGGCGGGACTGAACACTGAAGCTTTCTTT
CDR3: CASSLGAGLNTEAFF

V: TRBV25-1
D: NA
J: TRBJ2-3
size: NA
DNA: TGTGCCAGCACCTCGACAGATACGCAGTATTTT
CDR3: CASTSTDTQYF

V: TRBV6-1
D: NA
J: TRBJ2-7
size: NA
DNA: TGTGCCAGCAGTGTCGTCTCTTACGAGCAGTACTTC
CDR3: CASSVVSYEQYF

V: TRBV4-1
D: NA
J: TRBJ2-1
size: NA
DNA: TGCGCCAGCAGCCATGCGACGGAGGAGCAGTTCTTC
CDR3: CASSHATEEQFF

V: TRBV5-1
D: TRBD2
J: TRBJ2-1
size: NA
DNA: TGCGCCAGCAGCTTGGACGGCGGGGGAACAATGAAGGAGCAGTTCTTC
CDR3: CASSLDGGGTMKEQFF

V: TRBV13
D: TRBD2
J: TRBJ2-3
size: NA
DNA: TGTGCCAGCAGCTTGGGGACTAGCGGGGGAGATACGCAGTATTTT
CDR3: CASSLGTSGGDTQYF

V: TRBV7-9
D: NA
J: TRBJ2-7
size: few
DNA: TGTGCCAGCAGCTTGCAGGGTTTCCCCTACGAGCAGTACTTC
CDR3: CASSLQGFPYEQYF

V: TRBV2
D: TRBD1
J: TRBJ2-7
size: NA
DNA: TGTGCCAGCAGTCCCTCGGGACAGTTTGGGGTCTACGAGCAGTACTTC
CDR3: CASSPSGQFGVYEQYF

V: TRBV6-1
D: TRBD1
J: TRBJ1-2
size: NA
DNA: TGTGCCAGCAGTGAGGCCGGGACAGCTAACTATGGCTACACCTTC
CDR3: CASSEAGTANYGYTF